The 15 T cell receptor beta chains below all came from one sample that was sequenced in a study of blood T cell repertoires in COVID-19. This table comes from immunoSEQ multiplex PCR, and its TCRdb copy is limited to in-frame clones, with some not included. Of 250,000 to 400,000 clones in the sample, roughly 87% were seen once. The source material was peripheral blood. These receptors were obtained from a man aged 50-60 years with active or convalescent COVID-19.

CDR3 residues: CASSVGYGQGTLAFF. Here the CDR3 DNA reads TGTGCCAGCAGCGTAGGCTACGGACAGGGGACCCTAGCTTTCTTT. J is TRBJ1-1 and V is TRBV9, with 9 bases fitting TRBD1. In germline, CDR1 is SGDLS, CDR2 YYNGEE. V was clipped by 0 bases and J by 10 bases; unmatched bases: 10. The CDR3 runs to 15 residues.

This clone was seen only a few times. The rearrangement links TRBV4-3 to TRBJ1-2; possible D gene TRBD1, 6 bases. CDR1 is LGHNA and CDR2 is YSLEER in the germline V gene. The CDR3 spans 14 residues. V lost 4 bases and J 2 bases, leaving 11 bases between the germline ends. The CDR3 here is CASSRKTGNYGYTF. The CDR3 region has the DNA TGCGCCAGCAGCCGGAAGACAGGAAACTATGGCTACACCTTC.

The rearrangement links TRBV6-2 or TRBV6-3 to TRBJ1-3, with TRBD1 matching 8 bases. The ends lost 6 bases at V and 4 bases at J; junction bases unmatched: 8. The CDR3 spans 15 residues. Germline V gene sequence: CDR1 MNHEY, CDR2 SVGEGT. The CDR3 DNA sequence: TGTGCCAGCAGCTCCCCGGGACAGGTCGGAAACACCATATATTTT. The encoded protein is CASSSPGQVGNTIYF.

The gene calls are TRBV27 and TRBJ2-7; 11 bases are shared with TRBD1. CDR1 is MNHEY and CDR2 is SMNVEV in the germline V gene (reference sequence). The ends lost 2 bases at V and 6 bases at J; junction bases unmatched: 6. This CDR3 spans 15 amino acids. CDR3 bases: TGTGCCAGCAGTTTAGTGGACAGGGGGCATGGCGAGCAGTACTTC. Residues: CASSLVDRGHGEQYF.

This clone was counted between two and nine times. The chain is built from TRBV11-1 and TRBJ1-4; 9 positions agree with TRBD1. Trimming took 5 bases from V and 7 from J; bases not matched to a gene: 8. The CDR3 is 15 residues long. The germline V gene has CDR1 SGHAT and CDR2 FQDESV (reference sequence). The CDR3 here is CASSVSMTGGEKLFF. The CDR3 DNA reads TGTGCCAGCAGCGTAAGCATGACAGGGGGTGAAAAACTGTTTTTT.

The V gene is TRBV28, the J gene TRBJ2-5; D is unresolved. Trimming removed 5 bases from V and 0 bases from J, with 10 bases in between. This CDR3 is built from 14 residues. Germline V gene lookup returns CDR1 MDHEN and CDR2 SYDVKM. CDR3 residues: CASSAMLYQETQYF. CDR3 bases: TGTGCCAGCAGTGCGATGCTGTACCAAGAGACCCAGTACTTC.

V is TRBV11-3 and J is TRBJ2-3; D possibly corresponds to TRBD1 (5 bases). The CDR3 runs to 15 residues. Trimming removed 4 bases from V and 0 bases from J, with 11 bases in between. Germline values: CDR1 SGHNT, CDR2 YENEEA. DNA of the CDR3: TGTGCCAGCAGCTGGGGCGGCAGTAGCACAGATACGCAGTATTTT. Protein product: CASSWGGSSTDTQYF.

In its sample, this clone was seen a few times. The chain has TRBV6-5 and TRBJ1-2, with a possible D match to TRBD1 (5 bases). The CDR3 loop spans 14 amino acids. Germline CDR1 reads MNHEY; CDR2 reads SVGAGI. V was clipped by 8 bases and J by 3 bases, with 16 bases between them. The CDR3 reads CASGRHDSYYGYTF. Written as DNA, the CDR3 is TGTGCCAGCGGGCGACACGACAGCTACTATGGCTACACCTTC.

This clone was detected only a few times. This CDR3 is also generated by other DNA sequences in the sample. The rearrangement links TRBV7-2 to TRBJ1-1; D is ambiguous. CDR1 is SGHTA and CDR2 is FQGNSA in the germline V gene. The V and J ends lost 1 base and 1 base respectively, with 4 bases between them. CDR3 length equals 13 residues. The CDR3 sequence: CASSLGQNTEAFF. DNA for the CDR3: TGTGCCAGCAGCTTAGGGCAGAACACTGAAGCTTTCTTT.

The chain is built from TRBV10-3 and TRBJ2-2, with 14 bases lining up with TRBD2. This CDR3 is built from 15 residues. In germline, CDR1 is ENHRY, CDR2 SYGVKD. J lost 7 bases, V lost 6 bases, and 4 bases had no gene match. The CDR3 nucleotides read TGTGCCATCAGAACTGGACTAGCGGGAGGCGGGGAGCTGTTTTTT. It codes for CAIRTGLAGGGELFF.

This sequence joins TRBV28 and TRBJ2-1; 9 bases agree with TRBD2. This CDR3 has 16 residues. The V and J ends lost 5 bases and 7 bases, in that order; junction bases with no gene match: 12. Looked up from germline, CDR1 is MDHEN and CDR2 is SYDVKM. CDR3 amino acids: CASSDLGGREVNEQFF. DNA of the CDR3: TGTGCCAGCAGTGACCTTGGCGGGAGGGAGGTAAATGAGCAGTTCTTC.

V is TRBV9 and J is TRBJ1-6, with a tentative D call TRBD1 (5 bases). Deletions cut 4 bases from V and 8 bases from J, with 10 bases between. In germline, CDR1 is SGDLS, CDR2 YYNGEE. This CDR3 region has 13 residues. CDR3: CASSSRVYSPLHF. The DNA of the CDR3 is TGTGCCAGCAGCTCCAGGGTTTATTCACCCCTCCACTTT.

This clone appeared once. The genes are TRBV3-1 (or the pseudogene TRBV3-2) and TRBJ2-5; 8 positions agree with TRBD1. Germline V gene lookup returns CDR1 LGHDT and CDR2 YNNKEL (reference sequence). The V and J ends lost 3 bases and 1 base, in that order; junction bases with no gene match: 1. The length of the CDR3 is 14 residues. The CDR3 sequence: CASSHRGLQETQYF. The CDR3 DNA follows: TGTGCCAGCAGCCACAGGGGGCTCCAAGAGACCCAGTACTTC.

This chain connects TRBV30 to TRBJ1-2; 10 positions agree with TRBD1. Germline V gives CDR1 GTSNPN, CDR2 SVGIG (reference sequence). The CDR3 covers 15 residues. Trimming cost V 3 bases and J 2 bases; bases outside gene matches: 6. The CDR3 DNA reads TGTGCCTGGAGCACCGGGACAGGGGTCAACTATGGCTACACCTTC. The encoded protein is CAWSTGTGVNYGYTF.

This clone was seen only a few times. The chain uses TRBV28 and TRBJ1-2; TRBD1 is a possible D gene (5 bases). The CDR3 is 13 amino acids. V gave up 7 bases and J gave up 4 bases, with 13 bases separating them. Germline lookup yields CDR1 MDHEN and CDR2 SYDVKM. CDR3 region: CASKAGLGYGYTF. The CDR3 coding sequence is TGTGCCAGCAAGGCAGGGTTGGGCTATGGCTACACCTTC.